Each of the 19 T cell receptor beta chains below was sequenced from the same sample in a study of cytomegalovirus exposure and HLA in healthy donors (dated by TCRdb to 2016 to 2017). Library generation was performed with the immunoSEQ multiplex PCR assay. The multiplex PCR relied on a mix of 60 forward primers for TCR Vbeta segments and 13 reverse primers for TCR Jbeta segments. TCRdb stores this immuneACCESS table with in-frame sequences only. Part of the clones is absent; in the studies checked, under half of the shortfall reflects unresolved V genes, and no reason is known for the rest. For this sample there are about 110,000 clones; 73% appear just once. The ten largest account for around 8.1% of the sample. Input material: PBMCs. These receptors came from a man aged 35-49 years in good health and CMV-seronegative.

The chain recombines TRBV28 with TRBJ2-5; a weak D match, TRBD1 (6 bases). V lost 2 bases and J lost 1, with 11 bases in between. Germline CDR1 reads MDHEN; CDR2 reads SYDVKM. The CDR3 has 15 amino acids. CDR3: CASSLAGDIQETQYF. CDR3 DNA: TGTGCCAGCAGTTTAGCCGGGGACATCCAAGAGACCCAGTACTTC.

The rearrangement joins TRBV2 to TRBJ2-7; the match to TRBD2 covers 12 bases. The germline V gene has CDR1 SNHLY and CDR2 FYNNEI. CDR3 size: 14 residues. J gave up 3 bases and V 5 bases, and 2 bases lay outside the gene matches. The CDR3 bases are TGTGCCAGCAGTTCTAGCGGGGGGGACTACGAGCAGTACTTC. It encodes CASSSSGGDYEQYF.

V and J are TRBV6-1 and TRBJ2-7; D unresolved. CDR1 is MNHNS, CDR2 SASEGT, per germline. This CDR3 contains 13 residues. Trimming left V 6 bases short and J 3 bases short, with 12 bases between. The CDR3 loop reads CASSHRSFYEQYF. In DNA, the CDR3 is TGTGCCAGCAGCCACAGATCCTTCTACGAGCAGTACTTC.

The CDR3 here is CASSRDRGGDEQFF. In DNA form, the CDR3 reads TGTGCCAGCAGCCGCGACAGGGGTGGGGATGAGCAGTTCTTC. This chain joins TRBV7-9 and TRBJ2-1, with 8 bases fitting TRBD1. CDR3 length equals 14 residues. Germline values: CDR1 SEHNR, CDR2 FQNEAQ (reference sequence). The V gene end was trimmed by 5 bases and the J gene end by 8 bases; junction bases not matched to a gene: 8.

On this clone itself: One junction end does not reproduce the germline sequence, and a read error may be involved. CDR3 nucleotides: TGTGCCAGCCAACGGGGTGCTCCGGGACAGGGGCATTTGGTCTTC. It encodes CASQRGAPGQGHLVF. This rearrangement joins TRBV25-1 to TRBJ2-1; 10 bases map to TRBD1. The CDR3 has 15 amino acids. Germline values: CDR1 MGHDK, CDR2 SYGVNS.

This rearrangement joins TRBV28 to TRBJ1-1, with D tentatively TRBD1 (5 bases). Germline V lookup: CDR1 MDHEN, CDR2 SYDVKM. The CDR3 totals 12 residues. The V and J ends lost 4 bases and 10 bases respectively, with 13 bases between them. In DNA, the CDR3 is TGTGCCAGCAGTTCAATTACAGGCCGAGCTTTCTTT. Its translation: CASSSITGRAFF.

This clone was observed once. The V call is TRBV6-5, the J call TRBJ2-2; no clear D. Trimming took 0 bases from V and 7 from J, leaving 6 bases between them. This CDR3 is 13 amino acids long. Germline assignment: CDR1 MNHEY and CDR2 SVGAGI. The CDR3 here is CASSYSSGGELFF. CDR3 DNA: TGTGCCAGCAGTTACTCGAGTGGCGGGGAGCTGTTTTTT.

The chain couples TRBV7-6 to TRBJ2-5; no firm D call. Trimming removed 9 bases from V and 5 bases from J, with 13 bases in between. The CDR3 extends over 12 amino acids. Looked up from germline, CDR1 is SGHVS and CDR2 is FNYEAQ. The CDR3 loop reads CASTSSLETQYF. In DNA, the CDR3 is TGTGCCAGTACCTCCAGTCTCGAGACCCAGTACTTC.

V usage is TRBV29-1 and J usage is TRBJ2-5, with D possibly TRBD1 on 5 matching bases. The CDR3 runs to 13 residues. V gave up 2 bases and J gave up 5 bases, with 12 bases separating them. CDR1 and CDR2 from the germline V gene are SQVTM and ANQGSEA. The CDR3 loop reads CSVEYRQGETQYF. CDR3 coding DNA: TGCAGCGTTGAATATAGGCAGGGCGAGACCCAGTACTTC.

This clone was seen a single time. This sequence joins TRBV14 and TRBJ2-5; the match to TRBD2 covers 10 bases. Trimming cost V 0 bases and J 4 bases; bases outside gene matches: 17. CDR1 and CDR2 from the germline V gene are SGHDN and FVKESK. This CDR3 is built from 20 residues. This CDR3 is CASSQDWLYSGLAIGETQYF. The CDR3 DNA reads TGTGCCAGCAGCCAAGACTGGCTCTACTCGGGACTAGCGATCGGAGAGACCCAGTACTTC. The variable domain in full, with the rest retrieved from reference TRBV14 and TRBJ2-5, is EAGVTQFPSHSVIEKGQTVTLRCDPISGHDNLYWYRRVMGKEIKFLLHFVKESKQDESGMPNNRFLAERTGGTYSTLKVQPAELEDSGVYFCASSQDWLYSGLAIGETQYFGPGTRLLVL.

The rearrangement uses TRBV9 and TRBJ1-4; maybe TRBD1 (6 bases). Trimming cost V 3 bases and J 8 bases, with 17 bases left between them. This CDR3 is built from 15 residues. Germline values: CDR1 SGDLS, CDR2 YYNGEE. The CDR3 bases are TGTGCCAGCAGCGCTTCCCAGGGGTCAGGCGAAAAACTGTTTTTT. Protein product: CASSASQGSGEKLFF.

This clone was counted once. The genes are TRBV5-6 and TRBJ1-2, with TRBD1 identical over 7 bases. Germline-derived CDR1 and CDR2 are SGHDT and YYEEEE. J gave up 7 bases and V 2 bases, and 5 bases lay outside the gene matches. This CDR3 is built from 13 residues. CDR3 loop: CASSLTGDRGYTF. The DNA for the CDR3 is TGTGCCAGCAGCTTAACAGGGGACCGTGGCTACACCTTC.

This rearrangement joins TRBV5-1 to TRBJ2-7, with D hard to call. V was pared by 4 bases and J by 0 bases, with 14 bases between. The CDR3 contains 15 residues. Germline CDR1 SGHRS, CDR2 YFSETQ. CDR3 in DNA: TGCGCCAGCAGCCGTGAATTTTCCTACTCCTACGAGCAGTACTTC. Translated: CASSREFSYSYEQYF.

This chain joins TRBV7-9 and TRBJ2-2; D may be TRBD2 (5 bases). This CDR3 has 12 residues. Trimming pared 5 bases from V and 6 bases from J, leaving 7 bases between. The germline CDR1 and CDR2 sequences are SEHNR and FQNEAQ (reference sequence). CDR3 DNA sequence: TGTGCCAGCAGCCTTAGCGCCGGGGAGCTGTTTTTT. This sequence encodes CASSLSAGELFF.

This clone has more than one count but fewer than ten. The rearrangement links TRBV5-1 to TRBJ1-6; possible D gene TRBD1, 5 bases. The CDR3 contains 14 residues. V was cut by 4 bases and J by 10 bases, with 15 bases left in between. Germline V gene sequence: CDR1 SGHRS, CDR2 YFSETQ. CDR3 sequence reads: CASSPGRGESPLHF. The CDR3 DNA reads as TGCGCCAGCAGCCCGGGGAGGGGTGAGTCACCCCTCCACTTT.

This clone appeared a few times. Other DNA sequences in the sample encode the same CDR3. This rearrangement joins TRBV7-8 to TRBJ2-7, with D hard to call. V lost 3 bases and J 6 bases, leaving 9 bases between the germline ends. CDR1 SGHVS and CDR2 FQNEAQ come from the germline V gene. This CDR3 contains 12 residues. CDR3 bases: TGTGCCAGCAGCTTCCCCGGCGGCGAGCAGTACTTC. Residues: CASSFPGGEQYF. Together with reference TRBV7-8 and TRBJ2-7, the CDR3 gives the full variable domain: GAGVSQSPRYKVAKRGQDVALRCDPISGHVSLFWYQQALGQGPEFLTYFQNEAQLDKSGLPSDRFFAERPEGSVSTLKIQRTQQEDSAVYLCASSFPGGEQYFGPGTRLTVT.

The chain couples TRBV27 to TRBJ2-2, with D maybe TRBD1 (5 bases). V was shortened by 4 bases and J by 3 bases, with 9 bases between the two germline ends. This CDR3 is built from 14 residues. The germline gives CDR1 MNHEY, CDR2 SMNVEV (reference sequence). The CDR3 protein is CASSWGSDTGELFF. In nucleotides, the CDR3 is TGTGCCAGCAGTTGGGGCAGCGACACCGGGGAGCTGTTTTTT.

This clone was observed once. The gene calls are TRBV14 and TRBJ1-2; D may be TRBD1 (6 bases). V shed 3 bases and J shed 3 bases, with 8 bases lying between them. This CDR3 spans 13 amino acids. Germline V CDR1 and CDR2: SGHDN, FVKESK. CDR3: CASSQDSYYGYTF. The CDR3 DNA reads TGTGCCAGCAGCCAGGACAGTTACTATGGCTACACCTTC.

The chain is built from TRBV9 and TRBJ2-1; 9 bases are shared with TRBD2. Looked up from germline, CDR1 is SGDLS and CDR2 is YYNGEE. V lost 4 bases, J lost 5 bases, and 7 bases stayed unmatched. The CDR3 contains 15 residues. The CDR3 loop is CASSPSGTSNNEQFF. CDR3 bases: TGTGCCAGCAGCCCCTCCGGGACTAGCAACAATGAGCAGTTCTTC.